The 18 T cell receptor beta chains presented below share a single source sample, sequenced in a study of cytomegalovirus exposure and HLA in healthy donors. PCR primers comprised 60 Vbeta and 13 Jbeta primers. Produced via immunoSEQ multiplex PCR; TCRdb's table is partial and in-frame only. The sample carries roughly 110,000 clones, 82% recorded once. Sample: PBMCs. Source of these receptors: a man aged 25 to 40 in good health and CMV-seropositive.

This chain connects TRBV5-1 to TRBJ2-1; 11 bases are a match to TRBD2. V shed 2 bases and J 7 bases; nucleotides not matched to a gene: 8. In germline, CDR1 is SGHRS, CDR2 YFSETQ. The CDR3 contains 16 residues. DNA of the CDR3: TGCGCCAGCAGCTTTCGATCTAGCGGGGGGTTTAATGAGCAGTTCTTC. Protein sequence: CASSFRSSGGFNEQFF. Using reference TRBV5-1 and TRBJ2-1 for the parts outside the CDR3, the full variable domain is KAGVTQTPRYLIKTRGQQVTLSCSPISGHRSVSWYQQTPGQGLQFLFEYFSETQRNKGNFPGRFSGRQFSNSRSEMNVSTLELGDSALYLCASSFRSSGGFNEQFFGPGTRLTVL.

The CDR3: CAWRKLESGTGELFF. Here the CDR3 DNA reads TGTGCCTGGAGGAAGTTGGAATCGGGCACCGGGGAGCTGTTTTTT. The chain combines TRBV30 with TRBJ2-2; D gene uncertain. V lost 3 bases and J lost 4, with 15 bases in between. The CDR3 covers 15 residues. Germline lookup yields CDR1 GTSNPN and CDR2 SVGIG (reference sequence).

The genes are TRBV5-5 and TRBJ2-2; 14 bases are shared with TRBD2. Germline lookup yields CDR1 SGHKS and CDR2 YYEKEE (reference sequence). This CDR3 spans 18 amino acids. The V and J ends lost 4 bases and 9 bases, in that order; junction bases with no gene match: 14. The CDR3 sequence: CASSPGLGTSGSPRELFF. As DNA, the CDR3 is TGTGCCAGCAGCCCGGGACTGGGGACTAGCGGGAGTCCCCGGGAGCTGTTTTTT.

J is TRBJ2-6 and V is TRBV6-1; D possibly corresponds to TRBD2 (5 bases). CDR3 length equals 13 residues. V was clipped by 2 bases and J by 9 bases, with 8 bases between them. Per the germline V gene, CDR1 is MNHNS and CDR2 is SASEGT. CDR3 nucleotides: TGTGCCAGCAGTGAATTTAGCGTCAACGTCCTGACTTTC. Translated: CASSEFSVNVLTF.

The chain carries TRBV19 and TRBJ2-1; D unclear. The CDR3 extends over 13 amino acids. CDR1 is LNHDA and CDR2 is SQIVND in the germline V gene (reference sequence). Trimming removed 5 bases from V and 7 bases from J, with 12 bases in between. CDR3 in amino acids: CASSLGPRNEQFF. CDR3 sequence (DNA): TGTGCCAGTAGTCTAGGGCCGCGGAATGAGCAGTTCTTC.

This sequence joins TRBV4-2 and TRBJ1-4, with D uncertain. Trimming stripped 4 bases from V and 4 bases from J, with 10 bases between. Germline V lookup: CDR1 LGHNA, CDR2 YNFKEQ. The CDR3 spans 14 residues. The CDR3 DNA follows: TGTGCCAGCAGCCGGGCCGGGGTTAATGAAAAACTGTTTTTT. The encoded protein is CASSRAGVNEKLFF.

The chain recombines TRBV5-1 with TRBJ1-5; weak D call: TRBD1 (6 bases). Germline assignment: CDR1 SGHRS and CDR2 YFSETQ. There are 14 residues in the CDR3. V was cut by 3 bases and J by 5 bases, with 12 bases left in between. Written as DNA, the CDR3 is TGCGCCAGCAGCTGGTCGGGGGGCGATCAGCCCCAGCATTTT. It yields the protein CASSWSGGDQPQHF.

The chain links TRBV6-5 to TRBJ2-3; 9 bases map to TRBD2. The CDR3 spans 15 residues. Unmatched junction bases numbered 3, after V lost 4 bases and J lost 1 base. Germline V CDR1 and CDR2: MNHEY, SVGAGI. CDR3 nucleotide sequence: TGTGCCAGCAGTTTCGTAGCGGGGGGCACAGATACGCAGTATTTT. This codes for CASSFVAGGTDTQYF.

This clone was found once. V usage is TRBV28 and J usage is TRBJ2-7; TRBD1 agrees at 8 bases. The CDR3 is 14 amino acids. CDR1 and CDR2 (germline): MDHEN, SYDVKM. The V and J ends lost 3 bases and 4 bases, in that order; junction bases with no gene match: 5. The CDR3 region is CASSFQGARYEQYF. CDR3 DNA: TGTGCCAGCAGTTTTCAGGGGGCGCGGTACGAGCAGTACTTC.

This chain uses TRBV28 with TRBJ2-3; 7 bases map to TRBD2. There are 16 residues in the CDR3. From germline, CDR1 is MDHEN and CDR2 SYDVKM. V trimming: 2 bases; J trimming: 2 bases; junction bases outside the gene matches: 7. CDR3 coding DNA: TGTGCCAGCAGTTTAGGGTTGGGGGGGGACACAGATACGCAGTATTTT. Its protein is CASSLGLGGDTDTQYF.

This clone was detected only once. The chain couples TRBV2 to TRBJ2-3; TRBD2 matches at 8 bases. Germline V gene sequence: CDR1 SNHLY, CDR2 FYNNEI. There are 14 residues in the CDR3. The trim removed 5 bases at V and 5 bases at J, leaving 6 bases unmatched. The CDR3 is CASSSTSGRDTQYF. The CDR3 DNA sequence: TGTGCCAGCAGTTCAACTAGCGGCAGAGATACGCAGTATTTT. The full variable domain, its missing parts supplied by reference TRBV2 and TRBJ2-3, is EPEVTQTPSHQVTQMGQEVILRCVPISNHLYFYWYRQILGQKVEFLVSFYNNEISEKSEIFDDQFSVERPDGSNFTLKIRSTKLEDSAMYFCASSSTSGRDTQYFGPGTRLTVL.

This clone was seen a single time. The chain uses TRBV2 and TRBJ1-2; no clear D gene. This CDR3 spans 13 amino acids. Looked up from germline, CDR1 is SNHLY and CDR2 is FYNNEI. Between the trimmed V and J ends, which lost 2 bases and 4 bases, there was a span of 8 bases. The CDR3, as DNA: TGTGCCAGCAGTGAACCCGGTTCCTATGGCTACACCTTC. Translation: CASSEPGSYGYTF.

The rearrangement links TRBV5-1 to TRBJ2-2; 13 bases match TRBD2. V lost 0 bases and J lost 4; bases outside the gene matches: 6. This CDR3 has 18 amino acids. Per the germline V gene, CDR1 is SGHRS and CDR2 is YFSETQ. CDR3 DNA sequence: TGCGCCAGCAGCTTGGACCGGACTAGCGGGAGCCGCACCGGGGAGCTGTTTTTT. This gives the protein CASSLDRTSGSRTGELFF.

This chain connects TRBV6-1 to TRBJ1-1; 9 positions match TRBD1. V shed 2 bases, J shed 1 base, and the junction held 2 bases outside the gene matches. The CDR3 spans 15 residues. CDR1 is MNHNS, CDR2 SASEGT, per germline. The DNA for the CDR3 is TGTGCCAGCAGTGAATTGACAGGGGGGAACACTGAAGCTTTCTTT. This codes for CASSELTGGNTEAFF.

This rearrangement joins TRBV5-1 to TRBJ2-7; 10 nucleotides match TRBD1. The CDR3 contains 14 residues. Germline loops: CDR1 SGHRS, CDR2 YFSETQ. The V gene end was trimmed by 4 bases and the J gene end by 3 bases; junction bases not matched to a gene: 4. CDR3 sequence (DNA): TGCGCCAGCAGCCCCGGGACAGGGGACTACGAGCAGTACTTC. This sequence encodes CASSPGTGDYEQYF. The full variable domain, in which reference TRBV5-1 and TRBJ2-7 provide the parts outside the CDR3, is KAGVTQTPRYLIKTRGQQVTLSCSPISGHRSVSWYQQTPGQGLQFLFEYFSETQRNKGNFPGRFSGRQFSNSRSEMNVSTLELGDSALYLCASSPGTGDYEQYFGPGTRLTVT.

The rearrangement links TRBV5-6 to TRBJ1-2; D not resolved. Trimming removed 5 bases from V and 2 bases from J, with 13 bases in between. The CDR3 extends over 14 amino acids. From germline, CDR1 is SGHDT and CDR2 YYEEEE. This CDR3 is CASSDLSRNYGYTF. In nucleotides, the CDR3 is TGTGCCAGCAGTGATCTGTCGCGCAACTATGGCTACACCTTC. Complete variable domain (other parts from reference TRBV5-6 and TRBJ1-2): DAGVTQSPTHLIKTRGQQVTLRCSPKSGHDTVSWYQQALGQGPQFIFQYYEEEERQRGNFPDRFSGHQFPNYSSELNVNALLLGDSALYLCASSDLSRNYGYTFGSGTRLTVV.

This chain connects TRBV5-5 to TRBJ2-2; TRBD1 matches 10 bases. Per germline, CDR1 SGHKS and CDR2 YYEKEE (reference sequence). The length of the CDR3 is 15 residues. Trimming at V came to 4 bases and at J to 3 bases, leaving 3 bases not matched to a gene. CDR3 sequence reads: CASSPTGGDTGELFF. As DNA, the CDR3 is TGTGCCAGCAGCCCGACAGGGGGCGACACCGGGGAGCTGTTTTTT.

J is TRBJ2-3 and V is TRBV9; no clear D gene. CDR3 length: 13 residues. Trimming cost V 1 base and J 6 bases, with 9 bases left between them. The germline CDR1 and CDR2 sequences are SGDLS and YYNGEE. The chain's CDR3 is CASSVSPGDTQYF. The CDR3 region has the DNA TGTGCCAGCAGCGTATCACCCGGGGATACGCAGTATTTT.